Described below is a single T cell receptor beta chain sequence and its context. Its antigen remains unknown. One entry per CDR3 protein, called by TCRdb with MiXCR from the 5' RACE reads. Of some 350,000 distinct CDR3 sequences in the sample, 13% were seen once. Germline V CDR1 and CDR2: LGHNA, YSLEER. Trimming pared 3 bases from V and 1 base from J, leaving 12 bases between. The CDR3 is made up of 15 amino acids. The sample comes from a study of T-cell memory formation after mild COVID-19. Study conclusions and caveats: Second-wave clones with a day 37 peak had unconfirmed SARS-CoV-2 specificity.

This chain links TRBV4-3 with TRBJ1-1; D remains ambiguous. This sequence was found in a man aged 18 to 35 who had mild COVID-19 (a few samples of this study predate the infection). Cell type and time point are not known. Sequencing was performed on PBMCs or a T cell subset sorted from them (not recorded which). The CDR3 loop is CASSQDIGWNTEAFF. The CDR3 DNA reads TGCGCCAGCAGCCAGGATATAGGGTGGAACACTGAAGCTTTCTTT.